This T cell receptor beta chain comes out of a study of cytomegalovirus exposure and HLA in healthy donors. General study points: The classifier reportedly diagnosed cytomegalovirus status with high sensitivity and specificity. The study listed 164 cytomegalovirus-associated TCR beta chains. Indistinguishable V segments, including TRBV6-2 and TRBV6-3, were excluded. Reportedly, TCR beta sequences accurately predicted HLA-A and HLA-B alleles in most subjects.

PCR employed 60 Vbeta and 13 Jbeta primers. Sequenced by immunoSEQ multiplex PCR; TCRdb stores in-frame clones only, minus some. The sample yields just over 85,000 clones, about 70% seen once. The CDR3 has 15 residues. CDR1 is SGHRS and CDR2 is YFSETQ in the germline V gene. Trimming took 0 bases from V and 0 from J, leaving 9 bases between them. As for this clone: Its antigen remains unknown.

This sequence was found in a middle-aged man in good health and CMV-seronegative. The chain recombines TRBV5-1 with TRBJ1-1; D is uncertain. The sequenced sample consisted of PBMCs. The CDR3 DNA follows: TGCGCCAGCAGCTTGGTGCCAGAAATGAACACTGAAGCTTTCTTT. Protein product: CASSLVPEMNTEAFF.